These T cell receptor beta chains were read from a single sample in a study of shared clonotypes between healthy human individuals. Only in-frame clones appear in the TCRdb table, and some are missing; sequencing was by immunoSEQ multiplex PCR. Of more than 400,000 clones detected, 81% appear once; the ten largest clones hold roughly 13%. Sequencing was performed on PBMCs. Receptor source: a woman aged 40 to 50 in good health. Some clones in this sample may be carry-over from other donors' samples. The conserved cysteine and the conserved F or W are not part of the CDR3 here.

TRBV5-5,TRBJ1-5,ASSLRTEHQPQH
TRBV30,TRBJ2-2,AWGSAGEDTGELF
TRBV5-4,TRBJ2-5,ASSRDTQETQY
TRBV19,TRBJ1-5,ASSTPGHFQPQH
TRBV7-8,TRBJ2-3,ASSFQPRGQGLALDTQY
TRBV19,TRBJ2-7,ASSIGQGGSYEQY
TRBV2,TRBJ1-2,ASDVGDRGT
TRBV28,TRBJ1-4,ASRTGIREKLF
TRBV21-1,TRBJ2-7,ASSKLAVGSGRYEQY
TRBV6-6,TRBJ2-7,ASRLGQGAYEQY
TRBV7-8,TRBJ2-1,ASSLDSAQYNEQF
TRBV16,TRBJ1-4,ASSQWGPNEKLF
TRBV20-1,TRBJ2-3,SATATDTQY
TRBV2,TRBJ2-1,ASRGLVNEQF
TRBV7-2,TRBJ2-5,ASSLIGGRAAETQY
TRBV28,TRBJ1-1,ASSPQGAGNTEAF
TRBV29-1,TRBJ2-3,SVELGLAPDTQY
TRBV7-9,TRBJ1-1,ASSLSRLNTEAF
TRBV11-1,TRBJ2-7,ASSLGGGGYEQY
TRBV30,TRBJ2-3,AWSTGDTQY
TRBV2,TRBJ2-5,ASRTQTGTGGETQY
TRBV28,TRBJ1-1,ASSFRLRHRPEAF
TRBV10-3,TRBJ2-1,AISGRDRGPNEQF
TRBV5-1,TRBJ2-1,ASSLGGTSPDNEQF
TRBV7-3,TRBJ2-1,ASSLHPGAHNEQF
TRBV11-2,TRBJ1-1,ASSHRTGGIMNTEAF
TRBV30,TRBJ1-2,AWSKNLADGGYT
TRBV2,TRBJ2-3,ASRTGLGGDTQY
TRBV30,TRBJ2-2,AWSLWGTGELF
TRBV6-1,TRBJ1-1,ASSGRRGGMNTEAF
TRBV7-3,TRBJ2-7,ASSPQGNSYEQY
TRBV28,TRBJ2-7,ASSLLPRGAGTYEQY
TRBV11-2,TRBJ1-4,ASSLRVGRPNEKLF
TRBV28,TRBJ1-1,ASSTPTFPGTEAF
TRBV2,TRBJ2-7,ASSGTPRGQY
TRBV27,TRBJ2-2,ASRPSGYTGELF
TRBV30,TRBJ1-2,AWSYGASSGYT
TRBV19,TRBJ1-5,ASSPTGGKDQPQH
TRBV5-4,TRBJ2-3,ASSSWDTQY
TRBV29-1,TRBJ1-4,SVETGAGDEKLF
TRBV27,TRBJ2-2,ASSLGITGELF
TRBV28,TRBJ2-7,ASSRPGSYEQY
TRBV29-1,TRBJ2-1,SAMTGSVEQF
TRBV28,TRBJ1-2,ASSRISGTDNYGYT
TRBV4-3,TRBJ1-2,ASSQEIGSGYT